The next 14 T cell receptor beta chains were all read from a single sample in a study of response to subunit inactivated influenza vaccine. TCRdb fed the RT-PCR reads into MiXCR, producing one record per CDR3 protein. Here the sample spans 650,000 or so distinct CDR3 sequences, approximately 14% being singletons. The starting material was PBMCs from blood, obtained 14 days before vaccination. The receptor set was obtained from a man aged 50-60 years who received an inactivated influenza vaccine.

In this sample, this clonotype turned up a few times. The chain combines TRBV5-1 with TRBJ2-2; D uncertain. CDR1 and CDR2 from the germline V gene are SGHRS and YFSETQ. V was clipped by 0 bases and J by 6 bases, with 6 bases between them. The CDR3 loop spans 13 amino acids. The DNA of the CDR3 is TGCGCCAGCAGCTTGGAGTATCCCGGGGAGCTGTTTTTT. It is translated as CASSLEYPGELFF. Filled out from reference TRBV5-1 and TRBJ2-2, the complete variable domain reads KAGVTQTPRYLIKTRGQQVTLSCSPISGHRSVSWYQQTPGQGLQFLFEYFSETQRNKGNFPGRFSGRQFSNSRSEMNVSTLELGDSALYLCASSLEYPGELFFGEGSRLTVL.

The chain combines TRBV4-3 with TRBJ2-7, with D possibly matching TRBD1 (6 bases). CDR3 length equals 15 residues. With 3 bases removed from V and 4 bases from J, the gap between germline ends came to 16 bases. The germline gives CDR1 LGHNA, CDR2 YSLEER. DNA of the CDR3: TGCGCCAGCAGCCAGTTTCAACAGGGCGCTTACGAGCAGTACTTC. It codes for CASSQFQQGAYEQYF.

The chain uses TRBV7-9 and TRBJ2-5, with D possibly matching TRBD1 (6 bases). Germline V lookup: CDR1 SEHNR, CDR2 FQNEAQ (reference sequence). The length of the CDR3 is 13 residues. The CDR3 bases are TGTGCAGCGCTGGGGGCAGGGACGGAGACCCAGTACTTC. It yields the protein CAALGAGTETQYF.

Written as DNA, the CDR3 is TGTGCCAGCAGTTATCGGACAAGCTCTGGAAACACCATATATTTT. It specifies CASSYRTSSGNTIYF. J is TRBJ1-3 and V is TRBV6-5; D perhaps matches TRBD1 (5 bases). Trimming left V 3 bases short and J 0 bases short, with 9 bases between. The CDR3 is made up of 15 amino acids. Germline CDR1 MNHEY, CDR2 SVGAGI.

The rearrangement joins TRBV5-1 to TRBJ2-3; D may correspond to TRBD1 or TRBD2 (6 bases each). The CDR3 extends over 16 amino acids. V gave up 6 bases and J gave up 0 bases, with 17 bases separating them. The germline V gene encodes CDR1 SGHRS and CDR2 YFSETQ. The CDR3 coding sequence is TGCGCCAGCAAATTGGGGGGCCCCATTAGCACAGATACGCAGTATTTT. It yields the protein CASKLGGPISTDTQYF.

The chain uses TRBV27 and TRBJ2-3; weak D call: TRBD1 (5 bases). With 7 bases removed from V and 8 bases from J, the gap between germline ends came to 16 bases. CDR1 MNHEY and CDR2 SMNVEV come from the germline V gene (reference sequence). The CDR3 totals 13 residues. The chain's CDR3 is CASKRARAITQYF. The CDR3 DNA reads TGTGCCAGCAAGAGAGCCAGGGCGATTACGCAGTATTTT.

This clonotype has a handful of counts. The chain employs TRBV12-3 or TRBV12-4 and TRBJ1-3; D uncertain. Trimming stripped 0 bases from V and 2 bases from J, with 5 bases between. The CDR3 contains 14 residues. As DNA, the CDR3 is TGTGCCAGCAGTTTAGCTAGGACTGGAAACACCATATATTTT. It encodes CASSLARTGNTIYF.

The V call is TRBV5-1, the J call TRBJ2-3, with a weak D call TRBD1 (6 bases). The length of the CDR3 is 13 residues. Germline assignment: CDR1 SGHRS and CDR2 YFSETQ. V lost 5 bases and J 4 bases, leaving 11 bases between the germline ends. DNA of the CDR3: TGCGCCAGCAGGGTACAGGGAGCAGATACGCAGTATTTT. This encodes CASRVQGADTQYF.

This clonotype was seen more than once but under ten times. The V call is TRBV3-1, the J call TRBJ2-1; D gene ambiguous. The CDR3 consists of 17 residues. The V end lost 0 bases, the J end lost 1 base, and 13 bases lay between the germline ends. CDR1 and CDR2 (germline): LGHDT, YNNKEL (reference sequence). In nucleotides, the CDR3 is TGTGCCAGCAGCCAAGATTCTAGGCTGCCGTCCTACAATGAGCAGTTCTTC. It encodes CASSQDSRLPSYNEQFF.

The V and J genes are TRBV7-8 and TRBJ2-5; D uncertain. The CDR3 is 15 amino acids. CDR1 and CDR2 (germline): SGHVS, FQNEAQ. V gave up 0 bases and J gave up 1 base, with 9 bases separating them. The CDR3 DNA sequence: TGTGCCAGCAGCTTAGCGTACGGATTCCAAGAGACCCAGTACTTC. Its translation: CASSLAYGFQETQYF. Supplemented by reference TRBV7-8 and TRBJ2-5, the full variable domain reads GAGVSQSPRYKVAKRGQDVALRCDPISGHVSLFWYQQALGQGPEFLTYFQNEAQLDKSGLPSDRFFAERPEGSVSTLKIQRTQQEDSAVYLCASSLAYGFQETQYFGPGTRLLVL.

This clonotype was found a few times. The chain has TRBV20-1 and TRBJ1-1; maybe TRBD1 (5 bases). The CDR3 has 15 amino acids. V lost 6 bases, J lost 2 bases, and 19 bases lay in between. In germline, CDR1 is DFQATT, CDR2 SNEGSKA (reference sequence). The CDR3: CSALPQGRANTEAFF. The CDR3 coding sequence is TGCAGTGCGCTTCCTCAGGGCAGGGCTAACACTGAAGCTTTCTTT.

In this sample, this clonotype turned up a few times. This chain connects TRBV6-2 or TRBV6-3 to TRBJ2-6; no clear D. CDR3 size: 13 residues. The V gene's germline CDR1 is MNHEY and CDR2 SVGEGT. V was shortened by 4 bases and J by 5 bases, with 6 bases between the two germline ends. Here the CDR3 DNA reads TGTGCCAGCAGTTTAGTGTGGGCCAACGTCCTGACTTTC. Translating gives CASSLVWANVLTF.

This clonotype was seen ten or more times. The chain links TRBV20-1 to TRBJ2-1, with D possibly called TRBD1 or TRBD2 (5 bases each). Germline loops: CDR1 DFQATT, CDR2 SNEGSKA (reference sequence). This CDR3 has 16 amino acids. Trimming took off 4 bases at V and 2 bases at J, with 18 bases between the two ends. CDR3 DNA sequence: TGCAGTGCTAAGAAAAAGTGGGACCGGACCTACAATGAGCAGTTCTTC. Its protein is CSAKKKWDRTYNEQFF.

The sample holds a few counts of this clonotype. The V and J genes are TRBV4-2 and TRBJ2-7; 9 bases match TRBD1. The CDR3 is 14 residues long. V lost 3 bases and J lost 5; bases outside the gene matches: 5. From germline, CDR1 is LGHNA and CDR2 YNFKEQ. In nucleotides, the CDR3 is TGTGCCAGCAGCCAGGGACAGGGAGTAGACGAGCAGTACTTC. Encoded protein: CASSQGQGVDEQYF.